These 19 T cell receptor beta chains came from one sample sequenced in a study of siplizumab effects on memory and regulatory T cells. TCRdb's copy holds only in-frame clones and misses some; the assay was immunoSEQ multiplex PCR. The sample carries 94,000 or so clones, approximately 93% recorded once. Sequencing used CD8+ T cells sorted from blood. The source of these receptors is a human donor in good health.

The CDR3 here is CASSPRIGTTSYNEQFF. CDR3 DNA sequence: TGTGCCAGTAGTCCACGGATTGGGACCACCTCCTACAATGAGCAGTTCTTC. This chain uses TRBV19 with TRBJ2-1; D could derive from TRBD1 or TRBD2 (5 bases each). This CDR3 spans 17 amino acids. The V gene lost 5 bases and the J gene lost 0 bases, with 17 bases spanning the gap. CDR1 is LNHDA and CDR2 is SQIVND in the germline V gene (reference sequence).

This clone came up a few times. The chain couples TRBV6-5 to TRBJ2-7; 10 bases are a match to TRBD1. J lost 2 bases, V lost 2 bases, and 0 bases had no gene match. Germline V gives CDR1 MNHEY, CDR2 SVGAGI. This CDR3 contains 14 residues. CDR3 in DNA: TGTGCCAGCAGTTACGGGACAGGGGCCTACGAGCAGTACTTC. Amino acids: CASSYGTGAYEQYF.

This clone came up once. The gene calls are TRBV15 and TRBJ2-1, with D tentatively TRBD2 (6 bases). CDR1 and CDR2 from the germline V gene are LNHNV and YYDKDF (reference sequence). The CDR3 is made up of 15 amino acids. The V end was cut by 2 bases, the J end by 6 bases, with 14 bases between. CDR3 nucleotides: TGTGCCACCAGCAGATCAGCGGGCTCGGGCAATGAGCAGTTCTTC. Translating gives CATSRSAGSGNEQFF.

This rearrangement joins TRBV6-1 to TRBJ1-1; TRBD1 is a possible D gene (6 bases). Germline V gives CDR1 MNHNS, CDR2 SASEGT. The CDR3 spans 14 residues. V lost 6 bases, J lost 6 bases, and 17 bases lay in between. DNA of the CDR3: TGTGCCAGCAGGGGGAGAGGGGGAAGTCCTGAAGCTTTCTTT. It codes for CASRGRGGSPEAFF.

This clone has just a few counts. The CDR3 region is CAWSVQGGSWYGYTF. In DNA, the CDR3 is TGTGCCTGGAGTGTACAGGGGGGATCGTGGTATGGCTACACCTTC. V gene TRBV30 combines with J gene TRBJ1-2; the match to TRBD1 covers 8 bases. Germline-derived CDR1 and CDR2 are GTSNPN and SVGIG (reference sequence). CDR3 length equals 15 residues. V gave up 0 bases and J gave up 5 bases; unmatched junction bases: 8.

V and J are TRBV10-3 and TRBJ1-2, with TRBD1 as a possible D gene (5 bases). The CDR3 extends over 16 amino acids. V lost 0 bases, J lost 4 bases, and 15 bases lay in between. Germline V gene data show CDR1 as ENHRY and CDR2 as SYGVKD. In DNA, the CDR3 is TGTGCCATCAGTGAGTCCCGGCAGGGTAGGGGCTATGGCTACACCTTC. It codes for CAISESRQGRGYGYTF.

The V gene is TRBV25-1, the J gene TRBJ2-7; D may be TRBD1 (7 bases). Per germline, CDR1 MGHDK and CDR2 SYGVNS. This CDR3 has 15 residues. V was trimmed by 10 bases and J by 2 bases, leaving 21 bases between them. CDR3 DNA: TGTGCCAAAAGATACAGGGGAGGTAGGCCCTACGAGCAGTACTTC. It yields the protein CAKRYRGGRPYEQYF.

CDR3: CASRQGGIGETQYF. In DNA, the CDR3 is TGTGCCAGTCGACAGGGGGGGATCGGAGAGACCCAGTACTTC. The chain is built from TRBV4-2 and TRBJ2-5; 9 bases agree with TRBD1. The germline V gene has CDR1 LGHNA and CDR2 YNFKEQ. This CDR3 spans 14 amino acids. The ends lost 9 bases at V and 4 bases at J; junction bases unmatched: 9.

The chain is built from TRBV4-1 and TRBJ2-7; D possibly uses TRBD1 or TRBD2 (5 bases each). Trimming pared 3 bases from V and 3 bases from J, leaving 15 bases between. Germline loops: CDR1 MGHRA, CDR2 YSYEKL. The CDR3 is 15 residues long. The CDR3 sequence: CASSHEVGVGYEQYF. CDR3 DNA: TGCGCCAGCAGCCATGAGGTGGGGGTCGGCTACGAGCAGTACTTC.

The V call is TRBV6-5, the J call TRBJ1-1; D unresolved. This CDR3 has 14 amino acids. Germline V gives CDR1 MNHEY, CDR2 SVGAGI. With 4 bases removed from V and 0 bases from J, the gap between germline ends came to 9 bases. The DNA of the CDR3 is TGTGCCAGCAGTTTTATGGGCTTGAACACTGAAGCTTTCTTT. Encoded protein: CASSFMGLNTEAFF.

This clone showed up just once. The gene calls are TRBV29-1 and TRBJ2-7, with D perhaps matching TRBD1 (5 bases). The CDR3 has 15 amino acids. Trimming left V 5 bases short and J 3 bases short, with 20 bases between. The germline V gene has CDR1 SQVTM and CDR2 ANQGSEA. In DNA form, the CDR3 reads TGCAGCGTTATTAAGGTAGGGGAAGGTGACTACGAGCAGTACTTC. This sequence encodes CSVIKVGEGDYEQYF.

The gene calls are TRBV9 and TRBJ1-1; 8 bases align to TRBD1. The CDR3 has 15 amino acids. Germline loops: CDR1 SGDLS, CDR2 YYNGEE. V trimming: 2 bases; J trimming: 3 bases; junction bases outside the gene matches: 6. CDR3 in amino acids: CASSVSGGAHTEAFF. CDR3 nucleotides: TGTGCCAGCAGCGTTTCAGGGGGCGCGCACACTGAAGCTTTCTTT.

This chain joins TRBV6-1 and TRBJ2-3; 7 nucleotides align to TRBD2. CDR3 length: 13 residues. Germline V gene data show CDR1 as MNHNS and CDR2 as SASEGT. V shed 2 bases and J 8 bases; nucleotides not matched to a gene: 4. CDR3 nucleotides: TGTGCCAGCAGTGAATTCAGGGAGGGTACGCAGTATTTT. It encodes CASSEFREGTQYF.

The V and J genes are TRBV11-3 and TRBJ2-5, with 9 bases matching TRBD2. This CDR3 region has 14 residues. Per germline, CDR1 SGHNT and CDR2 YENEEA. Trimming took 3 bases from V and 1 from J; bases not matched to a gene: 0. CDR3 region: CASSFSGGQETQYF. The CDR3 bases are TGTGCCAGCAGCTTTAGCGGGGGCCAAGAGACCCAGTACTTC.

The J gene is TRBJ1-1, the V gene TRBV2; TRBD1 agrees at 7 bases. CDR1 is SNHLY, CDR2 FYNNEI, per germline. The CDR3 totals 16 residues. Trimming took 1 base from V and 7 from J; bases not matched to a gene: 12. CDR3 DNA sequence: TGTGCCAGCAGTGAAGGGGAGGGCAAAGGGGGCCTTGAAGCTTTCTTT. Its protein product is CASSEGEGKGGLEAFF.

The rearrangement links TRBV5-1 to TRBJ2-1; D possibly uses TRBD1 or TRBD2 (5 bases each). The V gene lost 6 bases and the J gene lost 0 bases, with 10 bases spanning the gap. Per the germline V gene, CDR1 is SGHRS and CDR2 is YFSETQ. The CDR3 has 14 amino acids. For the CDR3, the DNA is TGCGCCAGCAAGCCAGGGAGCTCCTACAATGAGCAGTTCTTC. Translated: CASKPGSSYNEQFF.

The rearrangement joins TRBV27 to TRBJ2-5; the match to TRBD1 covers 7 bases. From germline, CDR1 is MNHEY and CDR2 SMNVEV (reference sequence). V lost 5 bases and J lost 1; bases outside the gene matches: 7. This CDR3 comprises 15 residues. The CDR3 DNA reads TGTGCCAGCAGTCTCCGGACAGGACCCCAAGAGACCCAGTACTTC. It encodes CASSLRTGPQETQYF.

This sequence joins TRBV7-2 and TRBJ1-3; TRBD1 matches 11 bases. Germline trimming cut 5 bases from V and 7 bases from J; bases unmatched to any gene: 7. Germline V gene sequence: CDR1 SGHTA, CDR2 FQGNSA. This CDR3 comprises 15 residues. CDR3 in amino acids: CASSLWTGGGNTIYF. The CDR3 coding sequence is TGTGCCAGCAGCCTTTGGACAGGGGGCGGGAACACCATATATTTT.

The chain links TRBV6-6 to TRBJ2-5; the match to TRBD2 covers 10 bases. The CDR3 contains 16 residues. Germline CDR1 MNHNY, CDR2 SVGAGI (reference sequence). With V trimmed by 6 bases and J by 4 bases, 11 bases remained unmatched. CDR3 in DNA: TGTGCCAGCAGACTTTCCGCAGCGGGAGGGCGAGAGACCCAGTACTTC. Translating gives CASRLSAAGGRETQYF.